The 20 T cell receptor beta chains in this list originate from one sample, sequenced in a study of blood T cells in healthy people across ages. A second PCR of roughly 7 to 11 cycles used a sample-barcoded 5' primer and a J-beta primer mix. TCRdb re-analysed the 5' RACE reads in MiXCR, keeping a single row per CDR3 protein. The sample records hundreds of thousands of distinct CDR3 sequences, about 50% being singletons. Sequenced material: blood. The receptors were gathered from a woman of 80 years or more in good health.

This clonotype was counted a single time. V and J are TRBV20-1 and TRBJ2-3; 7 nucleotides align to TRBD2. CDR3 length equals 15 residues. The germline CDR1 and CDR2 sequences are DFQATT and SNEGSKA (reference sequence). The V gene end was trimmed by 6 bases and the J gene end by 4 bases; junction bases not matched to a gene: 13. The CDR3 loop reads CSATGLVGGPDTQYF. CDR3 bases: TGCAGTGCAACAGGACTAGTGGGAGGGCCAGATACGCAGTATTTT.

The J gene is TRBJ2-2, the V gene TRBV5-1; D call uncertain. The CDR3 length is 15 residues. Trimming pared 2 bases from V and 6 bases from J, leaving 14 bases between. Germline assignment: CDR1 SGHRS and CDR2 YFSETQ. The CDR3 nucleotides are TGCGCCAGCAGCTTCGGCAGTCAAAAGGCCGGGGAGCTGTTTTTT. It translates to CASSFGSQKAGELFF.

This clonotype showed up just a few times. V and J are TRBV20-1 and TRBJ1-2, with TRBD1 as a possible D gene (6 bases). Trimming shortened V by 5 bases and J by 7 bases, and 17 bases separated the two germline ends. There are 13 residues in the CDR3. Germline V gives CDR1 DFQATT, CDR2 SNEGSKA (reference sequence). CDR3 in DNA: TGCAGTGCTCCGCGCCCGGGGGCGGGTGGCTACACCTTC. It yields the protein CSAPRPGAGGYTF.

The CDR3 bases are TGCAGTGCTAGAGCCCTTGGACTAGCGGGGAGTTACGACGAGCAGTACTTC. It encodes CSARALGLAGSYDEQYF. The chain links TRBV20-1 to TRBJ2-5; TRBD2 matches 12 bases. The end of the DNA fits TRBJ2-7 better, so the J call may be wrong. This CDR3 has 17 residues. Germline CDR1 reads DFQATT; CDR2 reads SNEGSKA (reference sequence).

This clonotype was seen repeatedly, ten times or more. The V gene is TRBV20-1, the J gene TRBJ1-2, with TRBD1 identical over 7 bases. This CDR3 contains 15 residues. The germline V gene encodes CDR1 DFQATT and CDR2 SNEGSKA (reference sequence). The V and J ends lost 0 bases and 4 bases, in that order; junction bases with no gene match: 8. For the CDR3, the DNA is TGCAGTGCTAGAGATCCCCTTGGGACAGCCTATGGCTACACCTTC. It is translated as CSARDPLGTAYGYTF.

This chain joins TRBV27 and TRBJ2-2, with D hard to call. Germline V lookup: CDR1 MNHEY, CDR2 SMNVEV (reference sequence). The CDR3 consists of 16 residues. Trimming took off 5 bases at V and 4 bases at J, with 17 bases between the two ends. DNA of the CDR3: TGTGCCAGCAGTCCAAGGTTGGGTTGGGGCACCGGGGAGCTGTTTTTT. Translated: CASSPRLGWGTGELFF.

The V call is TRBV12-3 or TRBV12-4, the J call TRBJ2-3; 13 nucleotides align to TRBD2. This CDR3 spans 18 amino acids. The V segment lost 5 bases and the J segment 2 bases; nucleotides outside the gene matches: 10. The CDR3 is CASSIRLAGGDLTDTQYF. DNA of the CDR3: TGTGCCAGCAGTATTCGACTAGCGGGAGGCGACCTCACAGATACGCAGTATTTT.

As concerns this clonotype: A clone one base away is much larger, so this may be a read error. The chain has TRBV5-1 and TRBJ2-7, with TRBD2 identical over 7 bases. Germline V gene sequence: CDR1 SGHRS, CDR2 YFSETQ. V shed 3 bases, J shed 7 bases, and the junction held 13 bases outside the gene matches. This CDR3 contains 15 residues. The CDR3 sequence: CASSSQGGTNNEQYF. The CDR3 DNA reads TGCGCCAGCAGCTCTCAGGGCGGGACTAACAATGAGCAGTACTTC.

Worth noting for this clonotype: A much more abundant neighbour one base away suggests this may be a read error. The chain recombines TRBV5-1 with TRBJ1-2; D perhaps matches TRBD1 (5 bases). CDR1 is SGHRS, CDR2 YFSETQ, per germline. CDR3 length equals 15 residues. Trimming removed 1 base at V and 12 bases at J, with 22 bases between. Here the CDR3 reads CASSLPNSGTQGHTF. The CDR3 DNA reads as TGCGCCAGCAGCTTGCCCAATTCCGGGACGCAGGGCCACACCTTC.

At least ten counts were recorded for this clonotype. DNA of the CDR3: TGTGCCAGCAGCTTAGTTGCGGGGGGGCCGTACAATGAGCAGTTCTTC. Its translation: CASSLVAGGPYNEQFF. V gene TRBV11-2 combines with J gene TRBJ2-1, with 9 bases fitting TRBD2. Germline lookup yields CDR1 SGHAT and CDR2 FQNNGV. V shed 1 base and J 4 bases; nucleotides not matched to a gene: 5. The CDR3 extends over 16 amino acids.

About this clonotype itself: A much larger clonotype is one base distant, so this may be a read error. For the CDR3, the DNA is TGTGCCAGCAGTTTAGCGCGGATAGCGGAAGTGGGCGAGCAGTACTTC. It is translated as CASSLARIAEVGEQYF. The chain has TRBV12-3 or TRBV12-4 and TRBJ2-7; perhaps TRBD2 as D (6 bases). There are 16 residues in the CDR3. Trimming took 0 bases from V and 6 from J, leaving 18 bases between them.

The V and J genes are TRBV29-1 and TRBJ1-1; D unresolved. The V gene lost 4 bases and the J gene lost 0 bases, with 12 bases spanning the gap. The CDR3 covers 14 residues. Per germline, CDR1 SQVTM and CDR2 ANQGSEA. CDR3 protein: CSVVNSNMNTEAFF. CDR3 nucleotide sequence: TGCAGCGTTGTCAACAGTAATATGAACACTGAAGCTTTCTTT.

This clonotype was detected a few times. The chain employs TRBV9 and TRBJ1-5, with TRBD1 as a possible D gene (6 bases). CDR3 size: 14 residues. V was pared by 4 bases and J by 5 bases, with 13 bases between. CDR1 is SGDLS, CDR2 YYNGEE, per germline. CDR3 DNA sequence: TGTGCCAGCAGCCCACCAGGGGCAGATCAGCCCCAGCATTTT. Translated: CASSPPGADQPQHF.

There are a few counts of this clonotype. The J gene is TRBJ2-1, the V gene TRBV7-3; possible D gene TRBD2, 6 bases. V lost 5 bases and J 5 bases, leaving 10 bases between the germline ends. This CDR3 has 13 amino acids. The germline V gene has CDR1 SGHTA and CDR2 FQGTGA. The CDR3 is CASSGLANNEQFF. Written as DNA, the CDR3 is TGTGCCAGCAGCGGCCTAGCGAACAATGAGCAGTTCTTC.

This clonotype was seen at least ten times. The CDR3 reads CASSHPPGTSSYNEQFF. Here the CDR3 DNA reads TGTGCCAGCAGCCACCCTCCCGGGACTAGCAGTTACAATGAGCAGTTCTTC. This chain uses TRBV4-2 with TRBJ2-1; TRBD2 agrees at 9 bases. V trimming: 3 bases; J trimming: 4 bases; junction bases outside the gene matches: 10. The CDR3 has 17 residues. Germline V gives CDR1 LGHNA, CDR2 YNFKEQ.

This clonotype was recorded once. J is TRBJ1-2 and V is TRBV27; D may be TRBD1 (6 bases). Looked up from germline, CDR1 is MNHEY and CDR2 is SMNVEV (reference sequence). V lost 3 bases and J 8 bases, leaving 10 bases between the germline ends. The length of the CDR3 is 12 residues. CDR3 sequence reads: CASSFGGGGYTF. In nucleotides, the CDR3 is TGTGCCAGCAGTTTCGGGGGCGGAGGCTACACCTTC.

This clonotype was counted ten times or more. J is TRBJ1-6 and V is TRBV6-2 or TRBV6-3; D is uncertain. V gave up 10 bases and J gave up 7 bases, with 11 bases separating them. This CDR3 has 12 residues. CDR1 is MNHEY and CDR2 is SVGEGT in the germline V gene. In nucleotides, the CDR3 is TGTGCCACCCGGAGGTTAAATTCACCCCTCCACTTT. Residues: CATRRLNSPLHF.

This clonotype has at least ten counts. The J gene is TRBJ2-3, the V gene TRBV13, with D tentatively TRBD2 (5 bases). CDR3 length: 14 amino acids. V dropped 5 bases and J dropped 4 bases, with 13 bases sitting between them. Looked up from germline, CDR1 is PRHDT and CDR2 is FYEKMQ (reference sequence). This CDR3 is CASSRIERADTQYF. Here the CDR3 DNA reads TGTGCCAGCAGCCGTATTGAGAGGGCAGATACGCAGTATTTT.

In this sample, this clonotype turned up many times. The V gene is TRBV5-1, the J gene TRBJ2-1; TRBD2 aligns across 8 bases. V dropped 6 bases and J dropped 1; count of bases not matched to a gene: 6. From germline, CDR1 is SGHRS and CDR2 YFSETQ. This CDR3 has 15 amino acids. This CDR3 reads CASNAVAGSYNEQFF. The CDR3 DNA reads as TGCGCCAGCAACGCCGTAGCGGGGTCCTACAATGAGCAGTTCTTC. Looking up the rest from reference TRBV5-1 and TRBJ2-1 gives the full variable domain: KAGVTQTPRYLIKTRGQQVTLSCSPISGHRSVSWYQQTPGQGLQFLFEYFSETQRNKGNFPGRFSGRQFSNSRSEMNVSTLELGDSALYLCASNAVAGSYNEQFFGPGTRLTVL.

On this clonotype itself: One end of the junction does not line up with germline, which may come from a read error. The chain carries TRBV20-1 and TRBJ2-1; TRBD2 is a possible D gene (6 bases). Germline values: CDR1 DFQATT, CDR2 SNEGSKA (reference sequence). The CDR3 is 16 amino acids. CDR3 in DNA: TGCAGTACTAGAGAGCTCAGGGCTGGACTATACAATGAGCAGTTCTTC. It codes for CSTRELRAGLYNEQFF.